This is a list of T cell receptor beta chains from one sample in a study of cytomegalovirus exposure and HLA in healthy donors. Profiling relied on immunoSEQ multiplex PCR, and the TCRdb table lists in-frame clones only, not all of them. The data show about 130,000 clones, with under 85% seen just once and roughly 3% held by the top ten. The sample consisted of PBMCs. The receptors shown here come from a man under 40 in good health and CMV-seronegative. The CDR3 runs from the conserved cysteine through the conserved F or W. A D gene is named only where the DNA matches it firmly. Expanded clones are given a class, and other clones once, few, many or no size at all.

D gene: TRBD2; clone size: once; J gene: TRBJ2-5; V gene: TRBV7-2; CDR3 DNA: TGTGCCAGCAGCCTGGGACTAGCGGGAGGGGTGCAAGAGACCCAGTACTTC; CDR3 protein: CASSLGLAGGVQETQYF
D gene: -; clone size: -; J gene: TRBJ1-2; V gene: TRBV5-6; CDR3 DNA: TGTGCCAGCAGCACGACAGCCGCTTTTAACTATGGCTACACCTTC; CDR3 protein: CASSTTAAFNYGYTF
D gene: -; clone size: -; J gene: TRBJ2-7; V gene: TRBV6-1; CDR3 DNA: TGTGCCAGCAGTCCCCCGGAGGTCTTCGAGCAGTACTTC; CDR3 protein: CASSPPEVFEQYF
D gene: TRBD1; clone size: -; J gene: TRBJ1-2; V gene: TRBV30; CDR3 DNA: TGTGCCTGGAACCCCGACAGGGCCGCTGGCTACACCTTC; CDR3 protein: CAWNPDRAAGYTF
D gene: -; clone size: -; J gene: TRBJ1-5; V gene: TRBV4-2; CDR3 DNA: TGTGCCAGCAGCCAAGGGATACAGGGCAATCAGCCCCAGCATTTT; CDR3 protein: CASSQGIQGNQPQHF
D gene: -; clone size: -; J gene: TRBJ2-1; V gene: TRBV29-1; CDR3 DNA: TGCAGCCCCTCGAGATCCTACAATGAGCAGTTCTTC; CDR3 protein: CSPSRSYNEQFF
D gene: -; clone size: -; J gene: TRBJ1-1; V gene: TRBV7-9; CDR3 DNA: TGTGCCAGCACGCCGGGGGGTTTCCCTGAAGCTTTCTTT; CDR3 protein: CASTPGGFPEAFF
D gene: TRBD1; clone size: -; J gene: TRBJ2-7; V gene: TRBV7-9; CDR3 DNA: TGTGCCAGCAGCCCCCGGGACAGGGGAGACGAGCAGTACTTC; CDR3 protein: CASSPRDRGDEQYF
D gene: -; clone size: -; J gene: TRBJ2-5; V gene: TRBV28; CDR3 DNA: TGTGCCAGCAGTTTAGCTGGGGCGCGGACCAGAGAGACCCAGTACTTC; CDR3 protein: CASSLAGARTRETQYF
D gene: TRBD1; clone size: -; J gene: TRBJ1-2; V gene: TRBV4-1; CDR3 DNA: TGCGCCAGCAGCGGTCCCGGTAGACAGGGGGCTGGCTACACCTTC; CDR3 protein: CASSGPGRQGAGYTF